This T cell receptor (beta chain) derives from a study of blood T cells in healthy people across ages. Study background: For every two T cells, template switching captured about one barcoded beta molecule. Study findings and constraints: Measured against age, TCR beta diversity per million T cells decreased in a roughly linear manner.

It was with a sample-barcoded 5' primer and a J-beta primer mix that a second PCR of roughly 6 to 12 cycles was run. Each cDNA was tagged by a template-switch adaptor containing 12 random nucleotides. TCRdb used MiXCR to reprocess the 5' RACE reads, holding one entry per CDR3 protein. The sample has around 1,500,000 distinct CDR3 sequences, roughly 30% seen once. A note on this clonotype: Its specificity is unknown.

The sequenced sample was blood. The TCR sequence derives from a woman in her 30s in good health.

The CDR3 DNA follows: TGTGCCAGCTCATCGACCGGGACAGGGGTCGGTGAGACCCAGTACTTC. Protein: CASSSTGTGVGETQYF. V gene TRBV18 combines with J gene TRBJ2-5, with TRBD1 identical over 10 bases. Germline V gene data show CDR1 as KGHSH and CDR2 as LQKENI. This CDR3 comprises 16 residues. V lost 5 bases to trimming and J lost 5 bases; unmatched junction nucleotides: 11. The full variable domain, with the rest looked up from reference TRBV18 and TRBJ2-5, is NAGVMQNPRHLVRRRGQEARLRCSPMKGHSHVYWYRQLPEEGLKFMVYLQKENIIDESGMPKERFSAEFPKEGPSILRIQQVVRGDSAAYFCASSSTGTGVGETQYFGPGTRLLVL.